A selection of T cell receptor beta chains follows, all from one sample in a study of beta chain features in type 1 diabetes. Some clones are missing from TCRdb's copy, which holds only in-frame ones; the method was immunoSEQ multiplex PCR. The sample yields 25,000 to 30,000 clones, around half seen once. Sequencing used stem cell memory CD4+ T cells from blood. These receptors all come from a man younger than 40 with type 1 diabetes. CDR3s include the opening cysteine and the closing phenylalanine or tryptophan. Each record gives: clone size, V gene, D gene, J gene, CDR3 protein, CDR3 DNA. The D gene is left open where the match is weak. Size is omitted from some rows. Given values are once, few, many or a class for expanded clones.

abundance: -
v_gene: TRBV25-1
d_gene: TRBD1
j_gene: TRBJ2-2
CDR3aa: CASSDRQGADTGELFF
CDR3nt: TGTGCCAGCAGTGATAGACAGGGGGCGGACACCGGGGAGCTGTTTTTT

abundance: -
v_gene: TRBV11-3
d_gene: TRBD1
j_gene: TRBJ2-1
CDR3aa: CASSRGTGGAEQFF
CDR3nt: TGTGCCAGCAGCCGAGGGACAGGGGGAGCTGAGCAGTTCTTC

abundance: few
v_gene: TRBV2
d_gene: -
j_gene: TRBJ1-1
CDR3aa: CASSSNRNTEAFF
CDR3nt: TGTGCCAGCAGCTCTAACAGGAACACTGAAGCTTTCTTT

abundance: -
v_gene: TRBV7-9
d_gene: -
j_gene: TRBJ1-5
CDR3aa: CASSRQESSNQPQHF
CDR3nt: TGTGCCAGCAGCCGACAGGAAAGTAGCAATCAGCCCCAGCATTTT

abundance: few
v_gene: TRBV14
d_gene: -
j_gene: TRBJ1-4
CDR3aa: CASSGAYEKLFF
CDR3nt: TGTGCCAGCAGCGGAGCCTATGAAAAACTGTTTTTT

abundance: few
v_gene: TRBV2
d_gene: TRBD2
j_gene: TRBJ2-3
CDR3aa: CASSQGLAGGLDTQYF
CDR3nt: TGTGCCAGCAGCCAGGGACTAGCGGGGGGATTGGATACGCAGTATTTT

abundance: -
v_gene: TRBV12-5
d_gene: TRBD1
j_gene: TRBJ2-2
CDR3aa: CASATGDTNTGELFF
CDR3nt: TGTGCTAGTGCTACAGGGGACACGAACACCGGGGAGCTGTTTTTT

abundance: -
v_gene: TRBV5-5
d_gene: TRBD1
j_gene: TRBJ1-4
CDR3aa: CASSNPGQVNEKLFF
CDR3nt: TGTGCCAGCAGCAACCCGGGACAGGTTAATGAAAAACTGTTTTTT

abundance: -
v_gene: TRBV11-2
d_gene: TRBD1
j_gene: TRBJ1-4
CDR3aa: CASSGGQGNEKLFF
CDR3nt: TGTGCCAGCAGCGGGGGACAGGGCAATGAAAAACTGTTTTTT

abundance: once
v_gene: TRBV7-9
d_gene: TRBD1
j_gene: TRBJ1-5
CDR3aa: CASSVHPGQGQPQHF
CDR3nt: TGTGCCAGCAGCGTCCACCCGGGACAGGGTCAGCCCCAGCATTTT

abundance: -
v_gene: TRBV11-3
d_gene: TRBD1
j_gene: TRBJ2-7
CDR3aa: CASSFRDREPREQYF
CDR3nt: TGTGCCAGCAGCTTCCGGGACAGGGAGCCGAGGGAGCAGTACTTC

abundance: -
v_gene: TRBV11-2
d_gene: -
j_gene: TRBJ1-3
CDR3aa: CASSLTHSGNTIYF
CDR3nt: TGTGCCAGCAGCCTAACGCACTCTGGAAACACCATATATTTT

abundance: few
v_gene: TRBV19
d_gene: TRBD1
j_gene: TRBJ1-1
CDR3aa: CASTRDRGRWTEAFF
CDR3nt: TGTGCCAGTACCAGGGACAGGGGGCGATGGACTGAAGCTTTCTTT

abundance: few
v_gene: TRBV30
d_gene: -
j_gene: TRBJ2-1
CDR3aa: CAWSVPSVSYNEQFF
CDR3nt: TGTGCCTGGAGTGTACCCAGCGTCTCCTACAATGAGCAGTTCTTC

abundance: few
v_gene: TRBV5-1
d_gene: TRBD2
j_gene: TRBJ2-7
CDR3aa: CASSLWPSFGGADEQYF
CDR3nt: TGCGCCAGCAGCCTCTGGCCATCCTTCGGGGGGGCCGACGAGCAGTACTTC

abundance: few
v_gene: TRBV7-9
d_gene: -
j_gene: TRBJ2-7
CDR3aa: CASSRQTATTPHEQYF
CDR3nt: TGTGCCAGCAGTAGACAGACAGCTACAACTCCCCACGAGCAGTACTTC

abundance: -
v_gene: TRBV7-2
d_gene: TRBD2
j_gene: TRBJ2-1
CDR3aa: CASSGGLAGGNEQFF
CDR3nt: TGTGCCAGCAGCGGAGGACTAGCGGGAGGAAATGAGCAGTTCTTC

abundance: -
v_gene: TRBV11-2
d_gene: TRBD2
j_gene: TRBJ2-3
CDR3aa: CASSMTSGRAFGDTQYF
CDR3nt: TGTGCCAGCAGCATGACTAGCGGGAGGGCCTTTGGAGATACGCAGTATTTT

abundance: few
v_gene: TRBV7-2
d_gene: TRBD1
j_gene: TRBJ2-5
CDR3aa: CASSLSPTGGQETQYF
CDR3nt: TGTGCCAGCAGCTTGAGCCCGACAGGGGGCCAAGAGACCCAGTACTTC

abundance: -
v_gene: TRBV11-2
d_gene: -
j_gene: TRBJ2-7
CDR3aa: CASSLGAGETHEQYF
CDR3nt: TGTGCCAGCAGCTTAGGGGCAGGGGAGACCCACGAGCAGTACTTC

abundance: -
v_gene: TRBV27
d_gene: -
j_gene: TRBJ2-7
CDR3aa: CASRTLGGTYEQYF
CDR3nt: TGTGCCAGCAGAACTCTTGGGGGGACCTACGAGCAGTACTTC

abundance: -
v_gene: TRBV14
d_gene: -
j_gene: TRBJ1-1
CDR3aa: CASSTTVNTEAFF
CDR3nt: TGTGCCAGCAGCACCACAGTGAACACTGAAGCTTTCTTT

abundance: few
v_gene: TRBV19
d_gene: -
j_gene: TRBJ1-2
CDR3aa: CASSIAGNYGYTF
CDR3nt: TGTGCCAGTAGTATCGCAGGCAACTATGGCTACACCTTC

abundance: few
v_gene: TRBV5-1
d_gene: -
j_gene: TRBJ2-1
CDR3aa: CASSGGGAHGYNEQFF
CDR3nt: TGCGCCAGCAGCGGAGGGGGGGCCCATGGTTACAATGAGCAGTTCTTC

abundance: -
v_gene: TRBV5-1
d_gene: TRBD2
j_gene: TRBJ2-7
CDR3aa: CASSNPGTSGSEQYF
CDR3nt: TGCGCCAGCAGCAACCCCGGGACTAGCGGGAGCGAGCAGTACTTC

abundance: -
v_gene: TRBV5-6
d_gene: TRBD2
j_gene: TRBJ2-3
CDR3aa: CASSFVGSGGGITDTQYF
CDR3nt: TGTGCCAGCAGCTTCGTGGGCAGCGGGGGGGGGATCACAGATACGCAGTATTTT

abundance: -
v_gene: TRBV21-1
d_gene: -
j_gene: TRBJ2-5
CDR3aa: CASSNQKTVPGWTQYF
CDR3nt: TGTGCCAGCAGCAACCAGAAGACGGTCCCGGGGTGGACCCAGTACTTC

abundance: few
v_gene: TRBV4-1
d_gene: -
j_gene: TRBJ1-4
CDR3aa: CASSQPREANEKLFF
CDR3nt: TGCGCCAGCAGCCAGCCCCGGGAAGCTAATGAAAAACTGTTTTTT

abundance: -
v_gene: TRBV29-1
d_gene: TRBD1
j_gene: TRBJ2-5
CDR3aa: CSVQRDRGVGETQYF
CDR3nt: TGCAGCGTTCAACGGGACAGGGGGGTGGGAGAGACCCAGTACTTC

abundance: -
v_gene: TRBV6-6
d_gene: TRBD1
j_gene: TRBJ1-2
CDR3aa: CASSLPPGQGHGYTF
CDR3nt: TGTGCCAGCAGTCTACCACCGGGACAGGGCCATGGCTACACCTTC

abundance: few
v_gene: TRBV7-2
d_gene: -
j_gene: TRBJ2-1
CDR3aa: CASNPGGGNEQFF
CDR3nt: TGTGCCAGCAATCCCGGCGGAGGGAATGAGCAGTTCTTC

abundance: few
v_gene: TRBV23-1
d_gene: -
j_gene: TRBJ2-1
CDR3aa: CASQSWGHHGDEQFF
CDR3nt: TGCGCCAGTCAATCCTGGGGACACCATGGCGATGAGCAGTTCTTC

abundance: -
v_gene: TRBV5-1
d_gene: TRBD2
j_gene: TRBJ2-5
CDR3aa: CASSQGLAEETQYF
CDR3nt: TGCGCCAGCAGCCAGGGACTAGCGGAAGAGACCCAGTACTTC

abundance: -
v_gene: TRBV9
d_gene: -
j_gene: TRBJ2-2
CDR3aa: CASSPGGAGTGELFF
CDR3nt: TGTGCCAGCAGCCCCGGCGGGGCAGGGACCGGGGAGCTGTTTTTT

abundance: -
v_gene: TRBV7-7
d_gene: TRBD2
j_gene: TRBJ2-1
CDR3aa: CASSQRSSGKGNEQFF
CDR3nt: TGTGCCAGCAGCCAGCGGTCTAGCGGGAAGGGGAATGAGCAGTTCTTC

abundance: once
v_gene: TRBV27
d_gene: TRBD1
j_gene: TRBJ2-6
CDR3aa: CASSPRGFSGANVLTF
CDR3nt: TGTGCCAGCAGTCCCAGGGGGTTCTCTGGGGCCAACGTCCTGACTTTC

abundance: few
v_gene: TRBV4-2
d_gene: -
j_gene: TRBJ2-5
CDR3aa: CASSQEIGGRATQYF
CDR3nt: TGTGCCAGCAGCCAAGAGATAGGGGGGAGGGCGACCCAGTACTTC

abundance: -
v_gene: TRBV10-3
d_gene: -
j_gene: TRBJ2-3
CDR3aa: CAALAGGPTDTQYF
CDR3nt: TGTGCCGCCCTAGCTGGCGGGCCCACAGATACGCAGTATTTT

abundance: few
v_gene: TRBV10-3
d_gene: -
j_gene: TRBJ1-2
CDR3aa: CAATGLDGYTF
CDR3nt: TGTGCCGCAACAGGGCTTGATGGCTACACCTTC

abundance: -
v_gene: TRBV11-2
d_gene: -
j_gene: TRBJ2-3
CDR3aa: CASSLSLGGQSRSNTQYF
CDR3nt: TGTGCCAGCAGCTTATCCCTAGGAGGTCAGTCACGATCAAATACGCAGTATTTT

abundance: -
v_gene: TRBV5-1
d_gene: -
j_gene: TRBJ2-5
CDR3aa: CASSLSSSGMETQYF
CDR3nt: TGCGCCAGCAGCTTGTCCAGCTCGGGAATGGAGACCCAGTACTTC

abundance: -
v_gene: TRBV29-1
d_gene: TRBD2
j_gene: TRBJ2-5
CDR3aa: CSVETTSGGGGETQYF
CDR3nt: TGCAGCGTTGAAACAACTAGCGGGGGAGGGGGAGAGACCCAGTACTTC

abundance: -
v_gene: TRBV5-5
d_gene: -
j_gene: TRBJ2-1
CDR3aa: CASSPGQGYNEQFF
CDR3nt: TGTGCCAGCAGCCCAGGGCAAGGCTACAATGAGCAGTTCTTC

abundance: -
v_gene: TRBV19
d_gene: TRBD1
j_gene: TRBJ1-4
CDR3aa: CASSARTGREKLFF
CDR3nt: TGTGCCAGTAGTGCCCGGACAGGGCGCGAAAAACTGTTTTTT

abundance: -
v_gene: TRBV4-1
d_gene: TRBD2
j_gene: TRBJ2-3
CDR3aa: CASSQRLAGGGDTQYF
CDR3nt: TGCGCCAGCAGCCAACGGCTAGCGGGGGGGGGAGATACGCAGTATTTT

abundance: -
v_gene: TRBV7-9
d_gene: -
j_gene: TRBJ1-1
CDR3aa: CASSLRGGRGSTEAFF
CDR3nt: TGTGCCAGCAGCTTACGCGGGGGGCGCGGGAGCACTGAAGCTTTCTTT

abundance: -
v_gene: TRBV27
d_gene: -
j_gene: TRBJ1-2
CDR3aa: CASSSYRAPELF
CDR3nt: TGTGCCAGCAGTTCCTACAGGGCGCCTGAACTCTTC

abundance: -
v_gene: TRBV5-1
d_gene: -
j_gene: TRBJ2-7
CDR3aa: CASSLQLHEQYF
CDR3nt: TGCGCCAGCAGCTTACAGCTCCACGAGCAGTACTTC

abundance: -
v_gene: TRBV2
d_gene: -
j_gene: TRBJ2-3
CDR3aa: CASRWTDLSTDTQYF
CDR3nt: TGTGCCAGCAGGTGGACAGACCTCAGCACAGATACGCAGTATTTT